This T cell receptor beta chain was recorded in a study of T-cell memory formation after mild COVID-19. Study at large: TCR clustering was largely donor specific.

About this clonotype: Its specificity is unknown.

Points from the study as a whole: Clones shrinking between day 15 and 85 showed a balanced CD4/CD8 split, and those that grew later tilted toward CD4+. Contracting CD8+ clones were enriched in EMRA, CD4+ mainly in CM and EM.

Germline V CDR1 and CDR2: SGHRS, YFSETQ. After removal of 2 bases from V and 6 bases from J, the junction contained 7 bases not matched to a gene. The CDR3 contains 15 residues. 5'RACE with constant-segment primers yielded barcoded, UMI-tagged TCR alpha and TCR beta cDNA libraries. TCRdb fed the 5' RACE reads into MiXCR, producing one record per CDR3 protein. Among roughly 380,000 distinct CDR3 sequences listed, 25% to 30% were seen once. This clonotype originated in an adult woman who had mild COVID-19 (a few samples of this study predate the infection). Cell type and time point are not known. Sequencing was carried out using PBMCs or a T cell subset sorted from them (not recorded which). V gene TRBV5-1 combines with J gene TRBJ2-2; 7 positions match TRBD1. The CDR3 sequence is CASSFQGQIAGELFF. For the CDR3, the DNA is TGCGCCAGCAGCTTCCAGGGACAGATAGCCGGGGAGCTGTTTTTT.